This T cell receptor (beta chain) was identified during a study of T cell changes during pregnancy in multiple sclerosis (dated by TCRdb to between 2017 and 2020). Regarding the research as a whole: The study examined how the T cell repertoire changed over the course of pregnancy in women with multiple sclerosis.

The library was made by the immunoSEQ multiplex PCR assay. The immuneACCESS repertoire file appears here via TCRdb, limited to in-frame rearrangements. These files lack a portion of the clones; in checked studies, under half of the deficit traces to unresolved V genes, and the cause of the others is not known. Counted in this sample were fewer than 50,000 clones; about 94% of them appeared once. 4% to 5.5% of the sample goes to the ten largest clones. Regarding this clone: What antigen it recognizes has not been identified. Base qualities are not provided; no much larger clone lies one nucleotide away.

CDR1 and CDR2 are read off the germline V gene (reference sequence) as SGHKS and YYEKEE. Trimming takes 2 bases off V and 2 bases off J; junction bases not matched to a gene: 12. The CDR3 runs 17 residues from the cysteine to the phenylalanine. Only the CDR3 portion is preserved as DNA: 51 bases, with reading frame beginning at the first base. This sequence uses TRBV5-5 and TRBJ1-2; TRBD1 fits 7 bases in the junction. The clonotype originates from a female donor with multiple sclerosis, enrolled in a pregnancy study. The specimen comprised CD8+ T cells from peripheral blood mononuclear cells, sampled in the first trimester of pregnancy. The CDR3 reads CASSLAGTAILNYGYTF. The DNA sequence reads TGTGCCAGCAGCTTAGCCGGGACAGCGATCTTAAACTATGGCTACACCTTC.